These 30 T cell receptor beta chains came from one sample sequenced in a study of T cells in Graves' hyperthyroidism and ophthalmopathy. RNA transcripts yielded amplified TCR beta CDR3 regions. The HTBI primer set served for first-round RT-PCR of the TCR CDR3. Via MiXCR, TCRdb re-called the multiplex PCR reads, giving one row per CDR3 protein. The data hold about 700,000 distinct CDR3 sequences, with about 15% observed a single time. Material for sequencing was blood. The receptor source for this set is a young woman with Graves' hyperthyroidism.

In its sample, this clonotype was seen many times. The chain uses TRBV11-1 and TRBJ2-1, with 10 positions matching TRBD2. The CDR3 sequence is 16 residues long. The V segment lost 5 bases and the J segment 2 bases; nucleotides outside the gene matches: 6. Germline values: CDR1 SGHAT, CDR2 FQDESV (reference sequence). For the CDR3, the DNA is TGTGCCAGCAGCCCTCAACTAGCGGGAACCTACAATGAGCAGTTCTTC. Translated: CASSPQLAGTYNEQFF.

In its sample, this clonotype was seen many times. V gene TRBV28 combines with J gene TRBJ2-2, with D maybe TRBD1 (6 bases). V lost 6 bases to trimming and J lost 5 bases, with 19 bases between them. Germline-derived CDR1 and CDR2 are MDHEN and SYDVKM. This CDR3 has 16 residues. CDR3 region: CASRPTPRGRTGELFF. In DNA, the CDR3 is TGTGCCAGCAGGCCGACTCCCAGGGGACGTACCGGGGAGCTGTTTTTT. Full variable domain (missing parts from reference TRBV28 and TRBJ2-2): DVKVTQSSRYLVKRTGEKVFLECVQDMDHENMFWYRQDPGLGLRLIYFSYDVKMKEKGDIPEGYSVSREKKERFSLILESASTNQTSMYLCASRPTPRGRTGELFFGEGSRLTVL.

The chain employs TRBV20-1 and TRBJ2-3, with 9 bases identical to TRBD2. The CDR3 consists of 16 residues. CDR1 and CDR2 from the germline V gene are DFQATT and SNEGSKA (reference sequence). Germline trimming cut 1 base from V and 4 bases from J; bases unmatched to any gene: 9. The CDR3 nucleotides read TGCAGTGCTAGAGGCCCCACTAGCGGGTTAGCAGATACGCAGTATTTT. Translated: CSARGPTSGLADTQYF.

This rearrangement joins TRBV29-1 to TRBJ2-3; possible D gene TRBD1, 6 bases. Germline-derived CDR1 and CDR2 are SQVTM and ANQGSEA. V was pared by 6 bases and J by 1 base, with 14 bases between. The CDR3 is 14 amino acids. CDR3 sequence reads: CSVQGNFRTDTQYF. The CDR3 DNA reads TGCAGCGTGCAGGGGAACTTTCGCACAGATACGCAGTATTTT.

This clonotype was detected only a few times. The chain combines TRBV19 with TRBJ1-4; 8 positions match TRBD1. The CDR3 extends over 11 amino acids. V gave up 10 bases and J gave up 8 bases; unmatched junction bases: 3. Per germline, CDR1 LNHDA and CDR2 SQIVND (reference sequence). The CDR3 spells CAIAGGEKLFF. CDR3 in DNA: TGTGCCATCGCAGGGGGCGAAAAACTGTTTTTT.

In its sample, this clonotype was seen a few times. The J gene is TRBJ2-3, the V gene TRBV12-3 or TRBV12-4, with D unclear. CDR3 length: 13 residues. The ends were cut back, 2 bases at V and 3 bases at J, with 6 bases in the middle. The CDR3 sequence is CASSLSKTDTQYF. The DNA of the CDR3 is TGTGCCAGCAGTTTATCTAAAACAGATACGCAGTATTTT.

The table lists this clonotype with many counts. The chain carries TRBV19 and TRBJ1-1; D gene uncertain. The germline gives CDR1 LNHDA, CDR2 SQIVND (reference sequence). The CDR3 has 11 amino acids. Trimming cost V 5 bases and J 3 bases, with 4 bases left between them. The CDR3 bases are TGTGCCAGTAGTGTCGACACTGAAGCTTTCTTT. It is translated as CASSVDTEAFF.

This clonotype was seen a handful of times. The chain has TRBV10-2 and TRBJ1-3; no definite D call. Per the germline V gene, CDR1 is WSHSY and CDR2 is SAAADI. The V gene lost 4 bases and the J gene lost 0 bases, with 13 bases spanning the gap. CDR3 length equals 16 residues. CDR3 in amino acids: CASSGYDRFSGNTIYF. CDR3 sequence (DNA): TGCGCCAGCAGTGGATATGATAGATTCTCTGGAAACACCATATATTTT.

This clonotype was found a few times. The CDR3 reads CATSGGGSANEKLFF. The CDR3 region has the DNA TGTGCCACTTCAGGGGGCGGCTCAGCTAATGAAAAACTGTTTTTT. The rearrangement links TRBV28 to TRBJ1-4, with 8 bases aligning to TRBD1. Trimming took 10 bases from V and 3 from J; bases not matched to a gene: 10. The CDR3 spans 15 residues. CDR1 is MDHEN and CDR2 is SYDVKM in the germline V gene.

Many counts were recorded for this clonotype. The rearrangement links TRBV28 to TRBJ1-1; D may be TRBD1 (6 bases). Germline CDR1 reads MDHEN; CDR2 reads SYDVKM. The CDR3 is 16 residues long. V lost 3 bases to trimming and J lost 1 base, with 15 bases between them. Here the CDR3 DNA reads TGTGCCAGCAGTTTTGACAGGAAGGCTTGGAACACTGAAGCTTTCTTT. Translation: CASSFDRKAWNTEAFF.

In its sample, this clonotype was seen a few times. The CDR3 nucleotides read TGTGCCAGCAGCAGACAGACTAGCGGGAGCACAGATACGCAGTATTTT. Encoded protein: CASSRQTSGSTDTQYF. The chain employs TRBV5-5 and TRBJ2-3, with 10 nucleotides matching TRBD2. Trimming took 4 bases from V and 0 from J; bases not matched to a gene: 5. There are 16 residues in the CDR3. Looked up from germline, CDR1 is SGHKS and CDR2 is YYEKEE (reference sequence). Variable domain in full (rest from reference TRBV5-5 and TRBJ2-3): DAGVTQSPTHLIKTRGQQVTLRCSPISGHKSVSWYQQVLGQGPQFIFQYYEKEERGRGNFPDRFSARQFPNYSSELNVNALLLGDSALYLCASSRQTSGSTDTQYFGPGTRLTVL.

This clonotype was recorded many times. The chain couples TRBV3-1 to TRBJ1-3; D is undetermined. The CDR3 runs 17 residues. Germline lookup yields CDR1 LGHDT and CDR2 YNNKEL (reference sequence). Between the trimmed V and J ends, which lost 1 base and 5 bases, there was a span of 18 bases. CDR3 coding DNA: TGTGCCAGCAGCCAAGCGGGGAAGAGGGTGTCAAGAAACACCATATATTTT. Translated: CASSQAGKRVSRNTIYF.

Details on this clonotype: One end of the junction varies from germline; a read error may be responsible. CDR3 in amino acids: CASSLGAAYKQYF. The CDR3 DNA reads TGTGCCAGCAGCTTAGGGGCAGCCTACAAGCAGTACTTC. The chain joins TRBV11-2 to TRBJ2-7; D is unresolved. The CDR3 has 13 amino acids. The germline V gene has CDR1 SGHAT and CDR2 FQNNGV.

The rearrangement joins TRBV4-1 to TRBJ2-3, with D hard to call. V was cut by 1 base and J by 6 bases, with 11 bases left in between. Germline V gene sequence: CDR1 MGHRA, CDR2 YSYEKL. This CDR3 contains 14 residues. CDR3 nucleotides: TGCGCCAGCAGCCAAGTTTTCGGTCCGGATACGCAGTATTTT. Translated: CASSQVFGPDTQYF.

This clonotype was detected many times. The chain employs TRBV2 and TRBJ2-1; a weak D match, TRBD2 (6 bases). The germline CDR1 and CDR2 sequences are SNHLY and FYNNEI. The CDR3 consists of 16 residues. V lost 4 bases to trimming and J lost 0 bases, with 13 bases between them. The CDR3 protein is CASSVHWRGSYNEQFF. The CDR3 nucleotides are TGTGCCAGCAGTGTTCATTGGCGGGGCTCCTACAATGAGCAGTTCTTC. Complete variable domain (other parts from reference TRBV2 and TRBJ2-1): EPEVTQTPSHQVTQMGQEVILRCVPISNHLYFYWYRQILGQKVEFLVSFYNNEISEKSEIFDDQFSVERPDGSNFTLKIRSTKLEDSAMYFCASSVHWRGSYNEQFFGPGTRLTVL.

This clonotype was seen a handful of times. The chain couples TRBV28 to TRBJ1-4; D gene ambiguous. There are 14 residues in the CDR3. Germline-derived CDR1 and CDR2 are MDHEN and SYDVKM. Between the trimmed V and J ends, which lost 2 bases and 12 bases, there was a span of 16 bases. CDR3 residues: CASSLRARGVELFF. CDR3 coding DNA: TGTGCCAGCAGTTTAAGGGCCCGCGGGGTCGAACTGTTTTTT. Variable domain in full (rest from reference TRBV28 and TRBJ1-4): DVKVTQSSRYLVKRTGEKVFLECVQDMDHENMFWYRQDPGLGLRLIYFSYDVKMKEKGDIPEGYSVSREKKERFSLILESASTNQTSMYLCASSLRARGVELFFGSGTQLSVL.

This clonotype was found a few times. The chain joins TRBV19 to TRBJ1-2; D unresolved. V was cut by 8 bases and J by 2 bases, with 12 bases left in between. The CDR3 extends over 13 amino acids. Germline V CDR1 and CDR2: LNHDA, SQIVND (reference sequence). In DNA, the CDR3 is TGTGCCAGTTCCGACTGGAGGAACTATGGCTACACCTTC. This sequence encodes CASSDWRNYGYTF.

This clonotype was recorded many times. The gene calls are TRBV28 and TRBJ2-1; tentatively, D is TRBD1 (5 bases). This CDR3 region has 13 residues. Germline V gives CDR1 MDHEN, CDR2 SYDVKM. Trimming pared 1 base from V and 9 bases from J, leaving 10 bases between. The CDR3 bases are TGTGCCAGCAGTTTATCTAGTAGGGGTGAGCAGTTCTTC. Amino acid sequence: CASSLSSRGEQFF.

This clonotype has ten or more counts. The CDR3 DNA follows: TGTGCCAGCAGTGTTGAGTTGACGGCCAGTGCCTACGAGCAGTACTTC. The encoded protein is CASSVELTASAYEQYF. The V and J genes are TRBV6-1 and TRBJ2-7; no clear D gene. Trimming took 4 bases from V and 2 from J, leaving 18 bases between them. The CDR3 contains 16 residues. Germline lookup yields CDR1 MNHNS and CDR2 SASEGT.

This clonotype showed up many times. V gene TRBV3-1 combines with J gene TRBJ1-4; D unclear. Germline CDR1 reads LGHDT; CDR2 reads YNNKEL (reference sequence). This CDR3 has 16 residues. Between the trimmed V and J ends, which lost 5 bases and 8 bases, there was a span of 21 bases. The CDR3 coding sequence is TGTGCCAGCAGCTCCCGCGCCGCCGGGTCCCGGGAAAAACTGTTTTTT. This sequence encodes CASSSRAAGSREKLFF.

The chain carries TRBV19 and TRBJ2-1; 14 bases match TRBD2. V dropped 4 bases and J dropped 7; count of bases not matched to a gene: 6. The CDR3 loop spans 16 amino acids. Looked up from germline, CDR1 is LNHDA and CDR2 is SQIVND (reference sequence). CDR3 DNA sequence: TGTGCCAGTAGTACGACTAGCGGGAGGGCCAGGAATGAGCAGTTCTTC. This encodes CASSTTSGRARNEQFF.

This clonotype was seen a few times. The V and J genes are TRBV20-1 and TRBJ2-3; D gene unclear. The CDR3 consists of 12 residues. CDR1 DFQATT and CDR2 SNEGSKA come from the germline V gene (reference sequence). Trimming stripped 5 bases from V and 4 bases from J, with 10 bases between. CDR3 protein: CSASGLSDTQYF. The CDR3 DNA reads as TGCAGTGCTTCGGGCCTCTCAGATACGCAGTATTTT.

This clonotype was recorded at least ten times. The chain couples TRBV15 to TRBJ1-1; 8 nucleotides align to TRBD1. In germline, CDR1 is LNHNV, CDR2 YYDKDF (reference sequence). The CDR3 runs to 16 residues. V gave up 0 bases and J gave up 9 bases; unmatched junction bases: 12. CDR3 DNA sequence: TGTGCCACCAGCAGAGATAATCCCAGGGGGCTTCTCAAAGCTTTCTTT. Its translation is CATSRDNPRGLLKAFF. Full variable domain (outside the CDR3, taken from reference TRBV15 and TRBJ1-1): DAMVIQNPRYQVTQFGKPVTLSCSQTLNHNVMYWYQQKSSQAPKLLFHYYDKDFNNEADTPDNFQSRRPNTSFCFLDIRSPGLGDTAMYLCATSRDNPRGLLKAFFGQGTRLTVV.

There are many counts of this clonotype. The J gene is TRBJ1-3, the V gene TRBV30; D not certain. CDR1 and CDR2 (germline): GTSNPN, SVGIG (reference sequence). V was shortened by 2 bases and J by 8 bases, with 10 bases between the two germline ends. The CDR3 has 12 residues. The CDR3 DNA sequence: TGTGCCTGGAGTAGGATGAGAGACACCATATATTTT. Amino acids: CAWSRMRDTIYF.

In its sample, this clonotype was seen many times. The CDR3 loop is CASRGQFSNYGYTF. CDR3 coding DNA: TGTGCCAGCAGGGGACAGTTCAGTAACTATGGCTACACCTTC. The chain is built from TRBV2 and TRBJ1-2; 7 bases are shared with TRBD1. Germline V gene sequence: CDR1 SNHLY, CDR2 FYNNEI. Losses at the gene ends were 6 bases for V and 1 base for J; bases not matched to a gene: 5. There are 14 residues in the CDR3.

At least ten counts were recorded for this clonotype. The V call is TRBV12-3 or TRBV12-4, the J call TRBJ1-5, with 9 bases fitting TRBD1. CDR3 length: 14 residues. V was pared by 6 bases and J by 7 bases, with 7 bases of the junction left unmatched. CDR3 DNA: TGTGCCAGCAGGGGGACAGGGTCGGGGCAGCCCCAGCATTTT. It specifies CASRGTGSGQPQHF.

This clonotype occurred many times. The chain is built from TRBV20-1 and TRBJ1-2, with D maybe TRBD1 (5 bases). CDR1 and CDR2 from the germline V gene are DFQATT and SNEGSKA (reference sequence). V dropped 0 bases and J dropped 0 bases, with 11 bases sitting between them. This CDR3 spans 15 amino acids. CDR3 in DNA: TGCAGTGCTAGAGATAGGGAGACAGCTAACTATGGCTACACCTTC. Protein product: CSARDRETANYGYTF.

Only a few counts were recorded for this clonotype. V usage is TRBV9 and J usage is TRBJ2-7; tentatively, D is TRBD2 (5 bases). V dropped 7 bases and J dropped 2 bases, with 16 bases sitting between them. The CDR3 length is 14 residues. Germline CDR1 reads SGDLS; CDR2 reads YYNGEE. The CDR3 DNA follows: TGTGCCAGCGGACCTTCTAGCTCCACCTACGAGCAGTACTTC. Translating gives CASGPSSSTYEQYF.

This clonotype has at least ten counts. The chain carries TRBV30 and TRBJ1-1; D not certain. CDR3 size: 12 residues. The V gene lost 2 bases and the J gene lost 5 bases, with 9 bases spanning the gap. Germline CDR1 GTSNPN, CDR2 SVGIG (reference sequence). The CDR3, as DNA: TGTGCCTGGAGTTTCGGCGGGACTGAAGCTTTCTTT. It specifies CAWSFGGTEAFF.

V is TRBV6-2 or TRBV6-3 and J is TRBJ1-5, with a possible D match to TRBD1 (6 bases). The CDR3 runs 14 residues. The germline V gene has CDR1 MNHEY and CDR2 SVGEGT. Trimming removed 8 bases from V and 3 bases from J, with 14 bases in between. CDR3 protein: CASPPDSYNQPQHF. CDR3 coding DNA: TGTGCCAGCCCGCCGGACAGTTACAATCAGCCCCAGCATTTT.